A single T cell receptor beta chain is shown here with its context. This specimen comes from a study of blood T cell repertoires in COVID-19. Whole-study context: Samples of COVID-19 (acute and convalescent) were obtained from the United States, Italy and Spain. Sources were T cells, B-cell-depleted T cells, or PBMCs; the material itself was cDNA or gDNA.

Authors' processing steps: Researchers report that nucleated cell counts were estimated from reference gene primer amplification. Assay used: immunoSEQ multiplex PCR; TCRdb lists only in-frame clones, some missing. That table is the source of V, J and clone size, and D and trimming were worked out from the DNA. In the table there are some 81,000 clones, over 90% of which are singletons. Trimming pared 3 bases from V and 1 base from J, leaving 9 bases between. Germline V gives CDR1 SQVTM, CDR2 ANQGSEA. CDR3 size: 13 residues. This clonotype was sampled from a human donor with active COVID-19. The donor label of this sample is uncertain. The sequenced material came from peripheral blood. The chain couples TRBV29-1 to TRBJ1-1, with no clear D. The CDR3: CSVDGPGNTEAFF. As DNA, the CDR3 is TGCAGCGTTGATGGCCCGGGGAACACTGAAGCTTTCTTT. Full variable domain (remainder filled in from reference TRBV29-1 and TRBJ1-1): SAVISQKPSRDICQRGTSLTIQCQVDSQVTMMFWYRQQPGQSLTLIATANQGSEATYESGFVIDKFPISRPNLTFSTLTVSNMSPEDSSIYLCSVDGPGNTEAFFGQGTRLTVV.